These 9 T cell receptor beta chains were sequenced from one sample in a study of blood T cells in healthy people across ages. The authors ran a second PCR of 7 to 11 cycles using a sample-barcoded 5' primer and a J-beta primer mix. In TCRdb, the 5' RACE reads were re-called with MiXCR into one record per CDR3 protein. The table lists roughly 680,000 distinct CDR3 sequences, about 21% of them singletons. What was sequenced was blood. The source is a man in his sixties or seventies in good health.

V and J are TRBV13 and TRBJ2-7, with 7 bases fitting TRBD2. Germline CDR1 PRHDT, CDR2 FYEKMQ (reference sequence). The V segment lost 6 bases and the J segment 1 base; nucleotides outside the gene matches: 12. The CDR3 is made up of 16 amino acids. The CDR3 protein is CASRIGGLTSSYEQYF. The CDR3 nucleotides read TGTGCCAGCAGAATTGGGGGACTAACCTCGTCCTACGAGCAGTACTTC.

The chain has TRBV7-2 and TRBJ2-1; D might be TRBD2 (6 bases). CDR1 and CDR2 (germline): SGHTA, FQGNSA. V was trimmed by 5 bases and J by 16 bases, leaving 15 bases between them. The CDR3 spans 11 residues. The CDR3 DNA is TGTGCCAGCAGCCCCGGGACTGGGTTCTTCTTC. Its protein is CASSPGTGFFF.

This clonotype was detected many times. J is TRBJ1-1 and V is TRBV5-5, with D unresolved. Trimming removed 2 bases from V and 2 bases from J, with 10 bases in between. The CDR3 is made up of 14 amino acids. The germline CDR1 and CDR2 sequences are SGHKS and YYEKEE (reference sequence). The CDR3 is CASSLGRTNTEAFF. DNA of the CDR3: TGTGCCAGCAGCTTAGGCAGAACCAACACTGAAGCTTTCTTT.

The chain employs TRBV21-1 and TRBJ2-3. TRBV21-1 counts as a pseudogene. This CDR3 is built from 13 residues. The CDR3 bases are TGTGCCAGCAGCAAAGCAGGGACAGATACGCAGTATTTT. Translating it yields CASSKAGTDTQYF.

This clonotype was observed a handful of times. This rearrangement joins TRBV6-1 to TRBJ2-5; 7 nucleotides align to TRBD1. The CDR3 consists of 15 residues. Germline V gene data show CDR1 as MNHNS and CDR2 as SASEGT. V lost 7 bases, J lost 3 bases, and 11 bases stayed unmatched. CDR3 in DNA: TGTGCCAGCACCGAATCAGGGGGATCGAAAGAGACCCAGTACTTC. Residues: CASTESGGSKETQYF.

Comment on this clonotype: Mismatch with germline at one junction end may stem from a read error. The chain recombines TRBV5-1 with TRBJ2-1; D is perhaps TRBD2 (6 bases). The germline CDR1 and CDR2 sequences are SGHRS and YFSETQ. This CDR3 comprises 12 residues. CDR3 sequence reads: CASSLEGGREYF. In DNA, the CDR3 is TGCGCCAGCAGCTTGGAAGGTGGACGGGAGTACTTC.

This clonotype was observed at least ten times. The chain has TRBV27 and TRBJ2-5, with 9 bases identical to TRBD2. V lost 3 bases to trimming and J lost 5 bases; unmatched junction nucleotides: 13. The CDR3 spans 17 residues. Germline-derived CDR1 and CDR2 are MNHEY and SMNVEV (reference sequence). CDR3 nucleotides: TGTGCCAGCAGTTTCCAAGGCGGGAGGGCCGTTCATGAGACCCAGTACTTC. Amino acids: CASSFQGGRAVHETQYF.

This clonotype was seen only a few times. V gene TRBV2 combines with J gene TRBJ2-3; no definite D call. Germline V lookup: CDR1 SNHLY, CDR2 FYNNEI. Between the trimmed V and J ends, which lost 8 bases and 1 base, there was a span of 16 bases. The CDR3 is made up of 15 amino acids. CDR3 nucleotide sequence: TGTGCCAGCGACCGTGGCATTCAAGGCACAGATACGCAGTATTTT. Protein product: CASDRGIQGTDTQYF.

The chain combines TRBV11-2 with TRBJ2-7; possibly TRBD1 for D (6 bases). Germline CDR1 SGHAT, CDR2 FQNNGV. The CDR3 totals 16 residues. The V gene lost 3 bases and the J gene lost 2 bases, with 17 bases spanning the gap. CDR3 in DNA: TGTGCCAGCAGCTTCTTCAACACGGACAGTCCCTACGAGCAGTACTTC. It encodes CASSFFNTDSPYEQYF.